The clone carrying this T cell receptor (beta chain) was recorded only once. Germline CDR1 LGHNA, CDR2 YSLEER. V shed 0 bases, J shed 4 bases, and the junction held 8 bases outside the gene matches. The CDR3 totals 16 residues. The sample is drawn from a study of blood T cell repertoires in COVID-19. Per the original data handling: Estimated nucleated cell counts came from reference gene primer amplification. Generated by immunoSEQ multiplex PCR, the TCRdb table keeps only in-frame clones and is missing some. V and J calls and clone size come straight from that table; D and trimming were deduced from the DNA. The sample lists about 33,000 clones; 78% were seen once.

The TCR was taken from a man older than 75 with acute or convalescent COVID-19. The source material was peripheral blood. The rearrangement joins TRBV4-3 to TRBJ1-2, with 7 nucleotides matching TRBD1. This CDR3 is CASSQDLDRLPYGYTF. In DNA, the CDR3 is TGCGCCAGCAGCCAAGATTTGGACAGGCTCCCCTATGGCTACACCTTC.